The 27 T cell receptor beta chains below come from one sample, sequenced in a study of cytomegalovirus exposure and HLA in healthy donors (dated by TCRdb to about 2017). Libraries came from the immunoSEQ multiplex PCR assay. For the multiplex PCR, a mixture combining 60 forward primers for TCR Vbeta segments and 13 reverse primers for TCR Jbeta segments was used. Here the immuneACCESS table is served through TCRdb, limited to in-frame sequences with V and J called. Missing clones are a known gap in these copies; in checked studies unresolved V genes cover under half, and the rest lacks a known reason. Here the sample has roughly 190,000 clones; around three quarters occur a single time. The ten most abundant clones make up around 1.9% of the sample. The source material was PBMCs. The receptors originated from a woman in her thirties in good health and CMV-seronegative.

The gene calls are TRBV13 and TRBJ1-1; 7 nucleotides agree with TRBD1. The V and J ends lost 5 bases and 9 bases, in that order; junction bases with no gene match: 12. The CDR3 covers 14 residues. Per germline, CDR1 PRHDT and CDR2 FYEKMQ (reference sequence). CDR3 nucleotide sequence: TGTGCCAGCAGCCCTCGGGAGGGGGCTGTTCAAGCTTTCTTT. Its translation: CASSPREGAVQAFF.

This clone occurred once. The genes are TRBV19 and TRBJ1-1; 10 bases map to TRBD1. In germline, CDR1 is LNHDA, CDR2 SQIVND (reference sequence). The CDR3 contains 16 residues. V lost 3 bases and J lost 7; bases outside the gene matches: 11. The CDR3, as DNA: TGTGCCAGTAGTATGGCCCGGACAGGGGGATTCGGTGAAGCTTTCTTT. Encoded protein: CASSMARTGGFGEAFF.

J is TRBJ2-3 and V is TRBV4-1; TRBD2 agrees at 7 bases. The germline gives CDR1 MGHRA, CDR2 YSYEKL. There are 16 residues in the CDR3. J gave up 3 bases and V 3 bases, and 9 bases lay outside the gene matches. The CDR3: CASSQRGLGRTDTQYF. The DNA for the CDR3 is TGCGCCAGCAGCCAGCGAGGACTAGGGAGGACAGATACGCAGTATTTT.

This clone was counted only a few times. V and J are TRBV10-2 and TRBJ2-7; 9 nucleotides agree with TRBD1. Germline CDR1 reads WSHSY; CDR2 reads SAAADI. The ends lost 6 bases at V and 0 bases at J; junction bases unmatched: 3. This CDR3 is built from 14 residues. The CDR3 DNA is TGCGCCAGCAGGACAGGGGGAGTCTCCTACGAGCAGTACTTC. Amino acid sequence: CASRTGGVSYEQYF.

The chain links TRBV5-4 to TRBJ1-2, with 9 bases that match TRBD1. Germline V gives CDR1 SGHNT, CDR2 YYREEE (reference sequence). The CDR3 is 15 amino acids. J lost 4 bases, V lost 2 bases, and 6 bases had no gene match. The DNA for the CDR3 is TGTGCCAGCAGCTTAGGGGACAGGGCCTCCTATGGCTACACCTTC. This codes for CASSLGDRASYGYTF.

This sequence joins TRBV10-3 and TRBJ2-1; TRBD2 matches at 15 bases. With 6 bases clipped from V and 5 bases from J, the junction kept 2 bases outside the gene matches. The CDR3 has 15 amino acids. CDR1 is ENHRY and CDR2 is SYGVKD in the germline V gene. CDR3 sequence: CAIRGLAGGDNEQFF. For the CDR3, the DNA is TGTGCCATCAGGGGACTAGCGGGGGGAGACAATGAGCAGTTCTTC.

This chain connects TRBV7-3 to TRBJ2-1, with 8 nucleotides matching TRBD1. V gave up 11 bases and J gave up 4 bases; unmatched junction bases: 1. CDR3 length: 11 residues. The germline gives CDR1 SGHTA, CDR2 FQGTGA. This CDR3 is CADRGYNEQFF. The CDR3 bases are TGTGCCGACAGGGGATACAATGAGCAGTTCTTC.

J is TRBJ2-1 and V is TRBV10-3, with 9 bases fitting TRBD2. V lost 2 bases to trimming and J lost 5 bases; unmatched junction nucleotides: 4. CDR3 size: 15 residues. Germline CDR1 reads ENHRY; CDR2 reads SYGVKD. The CDR3 coding sequence is TGTGCCATCAGTGAGCAGGGACTAGCTAACAATGAGCAGTTCTTC. This gives the protein CAISEQGLANNEQFF.

The rearrangement links TRBV13 to TRBJ2-7, with 7 bases lining up with TRBD1. V lost 3 bases, J lost 6 bases, and 8 bases stayed unmatched. The CDR3 covers 14 residues. Germline V gives CDR1 PRHDT, CDR2 FYEKMQ (reference sequence). The CDR3, as DNA: TGTGCCAGCAGCTTGGGTTTAAGGGGGCGCGAGCAGTACTTC. This gives the protein CASSLGLRGREQYF.

This chain uses TRBV2 with TRBJ1-5, with TRBD1 matching 10 bases. The germline CDR1 and CDR2 sequences are SNHLY and FYNNEI. J gave up 5 bases and V 2 bases, and 3 bases lay outside the gene matches. The CDR3 consists of 15 residues. CDR3 residues: CASSERDRGYQPQHF. Here the CDR3 DNA reads TGTGCCAGCAGTGAACGGGACAGGGGATATCAGCCCCAGCATTTT.

The sample holds a few counts of this clone. The chain couples TRBV11-2 to TRBJ1-1, with unresolved D. This CDR3 region has 16 residues. Looked up from germline, CDR1 is SGHAT and CDR2 is FQNNGV. V was cut by 4 bases and J by 3 bases, with 18 bases left in between. For the CDR3, the DNA is TGTGCCAGCAGCTCCATCCGGGGAGGGAAGGACACTGAAGCTTTCTTT. Its protein product is CASSSIRGGKDTEAFF.

This chain uses TRBV4-1 with TRBJ2-1; D might be TRBD1 (7 bases). V lost 0 bases and J 3 bases, leaving 9 bases between the germline ends. The CDR3 spans 15 residues. Germline V gene sequence: CDR1 MGHRA, CDR2 YSYEKL. The CDR3 here is CASSQDRGDYNEQFF. CDR3 DNA: TGCGCCAGCAGCCAAGACAGGGGGGACTACAATGAGCAGTTCTTC.

The genes are TRBV19 and TRBJ1-1; 8 bases line up with TRBD1. Germline assignment: CDR1 LNHDA and CDR2 SQIVND (reference sequence). CDR3 length equals 15 residues. Trimming removed 0 bases from V and 1 base from J; junction bases left unmatched: 1. The CDR3 DNA is TGTGCCAGTAGTATAGATGGGACAGGGAACACTGAAGCTTTCTTT. Encoded protein: CASSIDGTGNTEAFF.

The genes are TRBV7-2 and TRBJ1-4; the D gene is possibly TRBD1 (6 bases). From germline, CDR1 is SGHTA and CDR2 FQGNSA. V lost 10 bases and J lost 7, with 19 bases in between. The CDR3 length is 14 residues. The CDR3 is CATTVRGSSEKLFF. DNA for the CDR3: TGTGCCACAACCGTCAGGGGTTCATCTGAAAAACTGTTTTTT.

For this clone: Germline is not matched at one junction end, which may reflect a read error. The V call is TRBV5-1, the J call TRBJ1-4; 7 positions match TRBD1. CDR1 SGHRS and CDR2 YFSETQ come from the germline V gene. This CDR3 comprises 16 residues. Here the CDR3 reads CASSLEGAATNEKPFF. CDR3 in DNA: TGCGCCAGCAGCTTGGAGGGGGCGGCAACTAATGAAAAACCGTTTTTT. The full variable domain, completed using reference TRBV5-1 and TRBJ1-4, is KAGVTQTPRYLIKTRGQQVTLSCSPISGHRSVSWYQQTPGQGLQFLFEYFSETQRNKGNFPGRFSGRQFSNSRSEMNVSTLELGDSALYLCASSLEGAATNEKPFFGSGTQLSVL.

V gene TRBV7-2 combines with J gene TRBJ1-1; D uncertain. The CDR3 extends over 13 amino acids. The V end lost 5 bases, the J end lost 0 bases, and 7 bases lay between the germline ends. Germline lookup yields CDR1 SGHTA and CDR2 FQGNSA. This CDR3 is CASSLMLNTEAFF. The CDR3 DNA is TGTGCCAGCAGCCTTATGTTGAACACTGAAGCTTTCTTT.

The chain couples TRBV19 to TRBJ2-5; 9 bases match TRBD2. Germline CDR1 is LNHDA and CDR2 is SQIVND (reference sequence). The CDR3 is 16 residues long. The V gene end was trimmed by 5 bases and the J gene end by 4 bases; junction bases not matched to a gene: 11. CDR3 in DNA: TGTGCCAGTAGTCAAGGACTAGCGCTGGGGGTAGAGACCCAGTACTTC. Its translation is CASSQGLALGVETQYF.

This clone was seen once. The rearrangement uses TRBV29-1 and TRBJ2-3; 9 nucleotides agree with TRBD2. Germline V gives CDR1 SQVTM, CDR2 ANQGSEA. This CDR3 has 13 amino acids. The ends lost 6 bases at V and 3 bases at J; junction bases unmatched: 4. In DNA form, the CDR3 reads TGCAGCGTAGAGACTAGCGGTACAGATACGCAGTATTTT. This gives the protein CSVETSGTDTQYF.

This chain joins TRBV5-1 and TRBJ2-1, with 8 bases that match TRBD1. Germline V gene lookup returns CDR1 SGHRS and CDR2 YFSETQ. This CDR3 comprises 13 residues. The V and J ends lost 4 bases and 10 bases, in that order; junction bases with no gene match: 7. CDR3 bases: TGCGCCAGCAGCATGACAGGGGATAGGGAGCAGTTCTTC. Residues: CASSMTGDREQFF. Drawing the rest from reference TRBV5-1 and TRBJ2-1, the complete variable domain is KAGVTQTPRYLIKTRGQQVTLSCSPISGHRSVSWYQQTPGQGLQFLFEYFSETQRNKGNFPGRFSGRQFSNSRSEMNVSTLELGDSALYLCASSMTGDREQFFGPGTRLTVL.

The chain recombines TRBV2 with TRBJ2-7; 13 bases agree with TRBD2. Germline V lookup: CDR1 SNHLY, CDR2 FYNNEI. Trimming cost V 9 bases and J 2 bases; bases outside gene matches: 22. CDR3 length equals 20 residues. CDR3 sequence (DNA): TGTGCCAGTCGACCAGGGCCAAGACTAGCGGGGGGTCGACTTACCTACGAGCAGTACTTC. Amino acid sequence: CASRPGPRLAGGRLTYEQYF.

This chain connects TRBV20-1 to TRBJ2-5; D is unresolved. Trimming shortened V by 0 bases and J by 5 bases, and 4 bases separated the two germline ends. The CDR3 totals 11 residues. Germline-derived CDR1 and CDR2 are DFQATT and SNEGSKA (reference sequence). The CDR3 reads CSARDQETQYF. Here the CDR3 DNA reads TGCAGTGCTAGAGATCAGGAGACCCAGTACTTC.

This rearrangement joins TRBV5-6 to TRBJ1-2, with TRBD1 matching 7 bases. Germline V gene sequence: CDR1 SGHDT, CDR2 YYEEEE. The V gene end was trimmed by 2 bases and the J gene end by 5 bases; junction bases not matched to a gene: 6. The CDR3 has 14 residues. CDR3 DNA sequence: TGTGCCAGCAGCTTCAATGACAGGGTATATGGCTACACCTTC. Amino acid sequence: CASSFNDRVYGYTF.

The gene calls are TRBV6-6 and TRBJ2-1; D is uncertain. Germline V gene sequence: CDR1 MNHNY, CDR2 SVGAGI (reference sequence). The CDR3 loop spans 16 amino acids. Trimming removed 4 bases at V and 6 bases at J, with 19 bases between. DNA for the CDR3: TGTGCCAGCAGTTTCCCCGTAGAGATCGTCGCCAATGAGCAGTTCTTC. Protein product: CASSFPVEIVANEQFF.

V is TRBV6-1 and J is TRBJ1-4; 7 bases align to TRBD1. Trimming removed 7 bases from V and 3 bases from J; junction bases left unmatched: 8. Germline-derived CDR1 and CDR2 are MNHNS and SASEGT. There are 15 residues in the CDR3. The CDR3 DNA follows: TGTGCCAGCAATAAAGACAGGGTGGCTAATGAAAAACTGTTTTTT. Protein: CASNKDRVANEKLFF.

The V gene is TRBV30, the J gene TRBJ1-4, with D maybe TRBD1 (6 bases). Trimming pared 5 bases from V and 5 bases from J, leaving 12 bases between. This CDR3 spans 13 amino acids. Germline V gene lookup returns CDR1 GTSNPN and CDR2 SVGIG (reference sequence). The CDR3 reads CAWGTGINEKLFF. The CDR3 nucleotides read TGTGCCTGGGGTACAGGGATCAATGAAAAACTGTTTTTT.

The V and J genes are TRBV6-4 and TRBJ2-3; a possible D gene is TRBD2 (6 bases). Germline loops: CDR1 MRHNA, CDR2 SNTAGT. CDR3 length: 12 residues. V shed 10 bases and J shed 0 bases, with 8 bases lying between them. CDR3 nucleotide sequence: TGTGCCACGGGGGACAGCACAGATACGCAGTATTTT. As protein: CATGDSTDTQYF.

The rearrangement uses TRBV2 and TRBJ2-2, with TRBD1 identical over 12 bases. The junction had 20 bases not matched to a gene; V was cut back by 8 bases and J by 4 bases. Germline CDR1 reads SNHLY; CDR2 reads FYNNEI. The CDR3 has 20 residues. The CDR3 here is CASRCSRGQGARCGTGELFF. CDR3 DNA sequence: TGTGCCAGCCGATGTTCTAGGGGACAGGGGGCGCGATGCGGCACCGGGGAGCTGTTTTTT. The variable domain in full, with the rest retrieved from reference TRBV2 and TRBJ2-2, is EPEVTQTPSHQVTQMGQEVILRCVPISNHLYFYWYRQILGQKVEFLVSFYNNEISEKSEIFDDQFSVERPDGSNFTLKIRSTKLEDSAMYFCASRCSRGQGARCGTGELFFGEGSRLTVL.